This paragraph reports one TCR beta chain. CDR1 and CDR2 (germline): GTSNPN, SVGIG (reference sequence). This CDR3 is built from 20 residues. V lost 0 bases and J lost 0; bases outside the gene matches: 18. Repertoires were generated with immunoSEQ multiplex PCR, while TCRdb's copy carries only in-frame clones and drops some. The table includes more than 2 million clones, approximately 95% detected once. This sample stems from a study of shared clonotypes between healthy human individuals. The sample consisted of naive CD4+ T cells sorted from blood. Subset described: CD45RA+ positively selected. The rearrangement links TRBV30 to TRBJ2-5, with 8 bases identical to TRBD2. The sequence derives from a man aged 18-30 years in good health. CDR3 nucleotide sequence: TGTGCCTGGAGTGTTGGGAAGGGACTATGGCTAGCGGGCTACCAAGAGACCCAGTACTTC. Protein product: CAWSVGKGLWLAGYQETQYF.